Detailed here is one T cell receptor (beta chain). The CDR3 covers 14 residues. Germline V gene lookup returns CDR1 SGHRS and CDR2 YFSETQ. Trimming shortened V by 5 bases and J by 12 bases, and 18 bases separated the two germline ends. The sample belongs to a study of shared clonotypes between healthy human individuals. Some clones are missing from TCRdb's copy, which holds only in-frame ones; the method was immunoSEQ multiplex PCR. The data show approximately 940,000 clones, approximately 80% seen once. The rearrangement joins TRBV5-1 to TRBJ1-6; D not resolved. Material: memory CD4+ T cells sorted from blood. Sample subset: CD45RA-negative fraction. The TCR comes from a man aged 18 to 30 in good health. In DNA form, the CDR3 reads TGCGCCAGCAGGGAGGTCACCGACGGTCTACCCCTCCACTTT. Translation gives CASREVTDGLPLHF.